What follows are 10 T cell receptor beta chains derived from one specimen sequenced in a study of shared clonotypes between healthy human individuals. TCRdb's copy holds only in-frame clones and misses some; the assay was immunoSEQ multiplex PCR. The table has fewer than 600,000 clones, 75% to 85% seen once. Sample: PBMCs. The receptor set was obtained from a middle-aged woman in good health. Some clones in this sample may be carry-over from other donors' samples.

This clone appeared a single time. The rearrangement joins TRBV7-9 to TRBJ1-1; D ambiguous. This CDR3 region has 15 residues. Germline lookup yields CDR1 SEHNR and CDR2 FQNEAQ (reference sequence). Trimming removed 0 bases from V and 1 base from J, with 9 bases in between. The CDR3 sequence: CASSLAMDGNTEAFF. CDR3 sequence (DNA): TGTGCCAGCAGCTTAGCAATGGACGGGAACACTGAAGCTTTCTTT.

The rearrangement joins TRBV2 to TRBJ2-3; D unresolved. The CDR3 length is 14 residues. CDR1 is SNHLY and CDR2 is FYNNEI in the germline V gene. Between the trimmed V and J ends, which lost 3 bases and 6 bases, there was a span of 13 bases. CDR3 region: CASSDLTSVDTQYF. As DNA, the CDR3 is TGTGCCAGCAGTGATCTGACTTCCGTGGATACGCAGTATTTT.

J is TRBJ1-4 and V is TRBV11-2; the match to TRBD1 covers 9 bases. Germline V gene sequence: CDR1 SGHAT, CDR2 FQNNGV. The CDR3 consists of 15 residues. The junction had 4 bases not matched to a gene; V was cut back by 5 bases and J by 3 bases. The CDR3 loop is CASSATGGPNEKLFF. The CDR3 coding sequence is TGTGCCAGCAGCGCGACAGGGGGACCTAATGAAAAACTGTTTTTT. The full variable domain, rest sourced from reference TRBV11-2 and TRBJ1-4, is EAGVAQSPRYKIIEKRQSVAFWCNPISGHATLYWYQQILGQGPKLLIQFQNNGVVDDSQLPKDRFSAERLKGVDSTLKIQPAKLEDSAVYLCASSATGGPNEKLFFGSGTQLSVL.

This clone was observed a few times. The CDR3 region is CASSVGTVNQPQHF. For the CDR3, the DNA is TGTGCCAGCAGTGTCGGGACAGTTAATCAGCCCCAGCATTTT. J is TRBJ1-5 and V is TRBV6-1; 7 bases fit TRBD1. V trimming: 4 bases; J trimming: 4 bases; junction bases outside the gene matches: 4. Germline CDR1 MNHNS, CDR2 SASEGT. This CDR3 spans 14 amino acids.

The J gene is TRBJ2-1, the V gene TRBV19, with 11 positions matching TRBD2. The trim removed 5 bases at V and 5 bases at J, leaving 5 bases unmatched. The CDR3 sequence is 15 residues long. From germline, CDR1 is LNHDA and CDR2 SQIVND (reference sequence). The CDR3 region has the DNA TGTGCCAGTAGTTCCCTAGCGGGAGGTGACAATGAGCAGTTCTTC. Protein sequence: CASSSLAGGDNEQFF.

V is TRBV6-6 and J is TRBJ2-5; TRBD2 matches at 12 bases. The DNA matches TRBJ2-7 better at its end, which makes the J call doubtful. The CDR3 consists of 14 residues. In germline, CDR1 is MNHNY, CDR2 SVGAGI (reference sequence). As DNA, the CDR3 is TGTGCCAGCATCGCGACTAGCGGGGGCTACGAGCAGTACTTC. Translating it yields CASIATSGGYEQYF.

The chain combines TRBV7-6 with TRBJ1-1; no definite D call. Trimming shortened V by 2 bases and J by 1 base, and 5 bases separated the two germline ends. Per germline, CDR1 SGHVS and CDR2 FNYEAQ. This CDR3 is built from 13 residues. DNA of the CDR3: TGTGCCAGCAGCTTACTGGAGAACACTGAAGCTTTCTTT. This codes for CASSLLENTEAFF.

This chain connects TRBV6-1 to TRBJ1-2; D possibly corresponds to TRBD1 (6 bases). CDR3 length: 13 amino acids. Looked up from germline, CDR1 is MNHNS and CDR2 is SASEGT. Trimming cost V 6 bases and J 4 bases, with 12 bases left between them. The CDR3 is CASSLGQIYGYTF. The CDR3 region has the DNA TGTGCCAGCAGCTTAGGACAGATCTATGGCTACACCTTC.

The chain recombines TRBV30 with TRBJ2-1, with 7 bases aligning to TRBD2. Looked up from germline, CDR1 is GTSNPN and CDR2 is SVGIG (reference sequence). V gave up 0 bases and J gave up 6 bases; unmatched junction bases: 5. The CDR3 spans 14 residues. The CDR3 sequence: CAWSVLSGTNEQFF. CDR3 nucleotides: TGTGCCTGGAGTGTACTAAGCGGGACCAATGAGCAGTTCTTC.

The genes are TRBV10-3 and TRBJ1-3; D is unclear. V was clipped by 11 bases and J by 1 base, with 15 bases between them. There are 14 residues in the CDR3. In germline, CDR1 is ENHRY, CDR2 SYGVKD. In nucleotides, the CDR3 is TGTGCCTCATCAGGACGGCAATCTGGAAACACCATATATTTT. Translation gives CASSGRQSGNTIYF.